This passage covers 21 T cell receptor beta chains from one sample sequenced in a study of shared clonotypes between healthy human individuals. Clones were read by immunoSEQ multiplex PCR, and TCRdb kept only the in-frame ones, dropping some. The sample gives some 2 million clones, about 95% of which show up once; 1.2% is in the top ten. Naive CD8 isolation took CD45RO-negative cells positively selected for CCR7 and excluded terminally differentiated effector memory CD45RA+ cells. The sequenced sample consisted of naive CD8+ T cells sorted from blood. These receptors came from a man between 18 and 35 years old in good health.

The table lists this clone with a count of one. In DNA, the CDR3 is TGTGCCAGCAGCTTGGAGTGGACTAGCGGGGGTTACGAGCAGTACTTC. Its translation is CASSLEWTSGGYEQYF. The chain links TRBV5-5 to TRBJ2-7; 13 positions agree with TRBD2. CDR1 is SGHKS and CDR2 is YYEKEE in the germline V gene (reference sequence). The CDR3 has 16 residues. V shed 0 bases, J shed 4 bases, and the junction held 4 bases outside the gene matches.

The rearrangement uses TRBV9 and TRBJ2-5; 14 positions match TRBD2. The CDR3 sequence is 16 residues long. From germline, CDR1 is SGDLS and CDR2 YYNGEE. J gave up 4 bases and V 4 bases, and 6 bases lay outside the gene matches. CDR3 sequence reads: CASSNGLAGGGETQYF. In DNA form, the CDR3 reads TGTGCCAGCAGCAATGGACTAGCGGGAGGCGGAGAGACCCAGTACTTC.

The chain combines TRBV4-1 with TRBJ2-1; no firm D call. The CDR3 has 15 amino acids. V was cut by 0 bases and J by 2 bases, with 8 bases left in between. Per germline, CDR1 MGHRA and CDR2 YSYEKL. DNA for the CDR3: TGCGCCAGCAGCCAAGAAGCGAGTACCTACAATGAGCAGTTCTTC. It is translated as CASSQEASTYNEQFF.

The rearrangement joins TRBV19 to TRBJ1-4; D is unresolved. This CDR3 region has 14 residues. Germline assignment: CDR1 LNHDA and CDR2 SQIVND (reference sequence). Deletions cut 8 bases from V and 4 bases from J, with 14 bases between. CDR3 sequence: CASSVGRSNEKLFF. The CDR3 DNA sequence: TGTGCCAGTTCCGTTGGACGGAGTAATGAAAAACTGTTTTTT.

V and J are TRBV4-1 and TRBJ2-7, with D perhaps given as TRBD1 or TRBD2 (5 bases each). Germline V lookup: CDR1 MGHRA, CDR2 YSYEKL. The CDR3 extends over 15 amino acids. Trimming removed 2 bases at V and 2 bases at J, with 13 bases between. The CDR3 loop is CASSQNRDGTYEQYF. As DNA, the CDR3 is TGCGCCAGCAGCCAAAACCGGGACGGAACCTACGAGCAGTACTTC.

V is TRBV6-1 and J is TRBJ2-1; D tentatively reads TRBD1 or TRBD2 (5 bases each). The CDR3 length is 14 residues. The germline V and J ends were trimmed by 1 base and 8 bases, with 12 bases remaining between them. Germline assignment: CDR1 MNHNS and CDR2 SASEGT. In DNA, the CDR3 is TGTGCCAGCAGTGAAGAGTGGGGGTCGGATGAGCAGTTCTTC. The encoded protein is CASSEEWGSDEQFF.

The V call is TRBV9, the J call TRBJ1-2; tentatively, D is TRBD1 (6 bases). This CDR3 contains 14 residues. In germline, CDR1 is SGDLS, CDR2 YYNGEE. Trimming stripped 3 bases from V and 3 bases from J, with 12 bases between. CDR3 in DNA: TGTGCCAGCAGCGCGGGCGGGGGCGACTATGGCTACACCTTC. Its protein is CASSAGGGDYGYTF.

Turning to this clone: Other nucleotide sequences from this sample produce the same CDR3. This chain connects TRBV13 to TRBJ1-5; D not certain. The CDR3 is made up of 12 amino acids. Trimming took 3 bases from V and 2 from J, leaving 2 bases between them. Germline values: CDR1 PRHDT, CDR2 FYEKMQ (reference sequence). The CDR3 region has the DNA TGTGCCAGCAGCTTGGGCAATCAGCCCCAGCATTTT. Protein product: CASSLGNQPQHF. Based on the CDR3 plus reference TRBV13 and TRBJ1-5, the full variable domain is AAGVIQSPRHLIKEKRETATLKCYPIPRHDTVYWYQQGPGQDPQFLISFYEKMQSDKGSIPDRFSAQQFSDYHSELNMSSLELGDSALYFCASSLGNQPQHFGDGTRLSIL.

V is TRBV11-2 and J is TRBJ2-7; D is perhaps TRBD1 (5 bases). Trimming left V 7 bases short and J 6 bases short, with 25 bases between. The V gene's germline CDR1 is SGHAT and CDR2 FQNNGV. There are 16 residues in the CDR3. The CDR3 is CASTVDRLDTLSEQYF. The CDR3 bases are TGTGCCAGCACGGTTGATCGGCTGGACACTCTCTCCGAGCAGTACTTC.

The genes are TRBV5-6 and TRBJ2-1; tentative D call: TRBD1 (7 bases). V was clipped by 3 bases and J by 5 bases, with 12 bases between them. The germline CDR1 and CDR2 sequences are SGHDT and YYEEEE. The CDR3 consists of 14 residues. This CDR3 reads CASSWGDSHNEQFF. CDR3 in DNA: TGTGCCAGCAGCTGGGGGGACAGCCACAATGAGCAGTTCTTC.

The chain couples TRBV7-9 to TRBJ1-1; D uncertain. Germline assignment: CDR1 SEHNR and CDR2 FQNEAQ (reference sequence). This CDR3 is 14 amino acids long. V was pared by 5 bases and J by 2 bases, with 12 bases between. The CDR3 is CASSPEWDNTEAFF. CDR3 nucleotide sequence: TGTGCCAGCAGCCCCGAGTGGGATAACACTGAAGCTTTCTTT.

The chain's CDR3 is CAWSVGRGHEQYF. For the CDR3, the DNA is TGTGCCTGGAGTGTAGGCAGGGGCCACGAGCAGTACTTC. This sequence joins TRBV30 and TRBJ2-7, with D tentatively TRBD1 (6 bases). V lost 0 bases and J lost 5, with 11 bases in between. Per germline, CDR1 GTSNPN and CDR2 SVGIG (reference sequence). The CDR3 sequence is 13 residues long.

About this clone: Different DNA sequences within this sample yield the same CDR3. This chain uses TRBV7-9 with TRBJ2-7; D remains ambiguous. Trimming cost V 5 bases and J 3 bases, with 5 bases left between them. The CDR3 runs to 11 residues. The germline CDR1 and CDR2 sequences are SEHNR and FQNEAQ (reference sequence). The CDR3 bases are TGTGCCAGCAGCCGAAACTACGAGCAGTACTTC. Translating gives CASSRNYEQYF.

This chain connects TRBV27 to TRBJ1-2; no clear D gene. From germline, CDR1 is MNHEY and CDR2 SMNVEV (reference sequence). There are 13 residues in the CDR3. Trimming left V 8 bases short and J 2 bases short, with 12 bases between. CDR3 sequence: CASARSENYGYTF. The CDR3 DNA follows: TGTGCCAGCGCTAGGTCAGAAAACTATGGCTACACCTTC.

The chain has TRBV14 and TRBJ2-7; D is uncertain. V lost 1 base to trimming and J lost 0 bases, with 13 bases between them. The CDR3 has 16 amino acids. The germline CDR1 and CDR2 sequences are SGHDN and FVKESK. The CDR3 sequence is CASSQGDWQSSYEQYF. The CDR3 DNA is TGTGCCAGCAGCCAAGGTGACTGGCAGAGCTCCTACGAGCAGTACTTC.

V usage is TRBV5-1 and J usage is TRBJ2-7; a weak D match, TRBD2 (6 bases). This CDR3 comprises 16 residues. V was trimmed by 4 bases and J by 3 bases, leaving 20 bases between them. The V gene's germline CDR1 is SGHRS and CDR2 YFSETQ. CDR3 in amino acids: CASSPELAAGSYEQYF. The CDR3 nucleotides read TGCGCCAGCAGCCCCGAGTTAGCGGCGGGTAGCTACGAGCAGTACTTC. Variable domain in full (rest from reference TRBV5-1 and TRBJ2-7): KAGVTQTPRYLIKTRGQQVTLSCSPISGHRSVSWYQQTPGQGLQFLFEYFSETQRNKGNFPGRFSGRQFSNSRSEMNVSTLELGDSALYLCASSPELAAGSYEQYFGPGTRLTVT.

V gene TRBV9 combines with J gene TRBJ2-5, with D possibly TRBD2 on 5 matching bases. The ends were cut back, 4 bases at V and 5 bases at J, with 12 bases in the middle. The CDR3 has 13 residues. Per the germline V gene, CDR1 is SGDLS and CDR2 is YYNGEE. The CDR3 DNA reads TGTGCCAGCAGCCCCCCGGCTAGCGAGACCCAGTACTTC. Its protein product is CASSPPASETQYF.

Points on this clone: The sample contains more than one DNA sequence encoding this CDR3. The rearrangement links TRBV9 to TRBJ2-2, with D possibly being TRBD2 (6 bases). The V gene's germline CDR1 is SGDLS and CDR2 YYNGEE. V was pared by 4 bases and J by 2 bases, with 12 bases between. The CDR3 sequence is 15 residues long. The CDR3 DNA sequence: TGTGCCAGCAGCCCCACCGGGAGTAACACCGGGGAGCTGTTTTTT. This gives the protein CASSPTGSNTGELFF.

On this clone: The identical CDR3 is also encoded by other nucleotide sequences in the sample. V usage is TRBV15 and J usage is TRBJ1-4; perhaps TRBD1 as D (5 bases). V dropped 1 base and J dropped 6 bases, with 9 bases sitting between them. CDR1 and CDR2 from the germline V gene are LNHNV and YYDKDF (reference sequence). The CDR3 spans 14 residues. The CDR3: CATSRGGEDEKLFF. The CDR3, as DNA: TGTGCCACCAGCAGAGGGGGGGAGGATGAAAAACTGTTTTTT. The variable domain in full, completed from reference TRBV15 and TRBJ1-4, reads DAMVIQNPRYQVTQFGKPVTLSCSQTLNHNVMYWYQQKSSQAPKLLFHYYDKDFNNEADTPDNFQSRRPNTSFCFLDIRSPGLGDTAMYLCATSRGGEDEKLFFGSGTQLSVL.

The rearrangement uses TRBV28 and TRBJ1-2; possible D gene TRBD1, 6 bases. Trimming removed 6 bases from V and 8 bases from J, with 25 bases in between. The CDR3 has 16 amino acids. From germline, CDR1 is MDHEN and CDR2 SYDVKM. The DNA of the CDR3 is TGTGCCAGCAGCCTTACGGACAGCTTTTCCCCGGGGGGCTACACCTTC. Translation: CASSLTDSFSPGGYTF.

As for this clone: At one end, the junction sequence differs from germline, possibly due to a read error. The rearrangement uses TRBV7-7 and TRBJ2-7; no firm D call. This CDR3 is built from 15 residues. Per the germline V gene, CDR1 is SSHAT and CDR2 is FNYEAQ (reference sequence). CDR3 residues: CASNYSWQPLYEQYF. The CDR3 DNA reads TGTGCTAGCAACTACTCTTGGCAGCCACTCTACGAGCAGTACTTC.